Listed below are T cell receptor beta chains from one sample, sequenced in a study of CD8 T cells in ankylosing spondylitis. MiXCR was run by TCRdb on the 5' RACE reads, yielding one entry per CDR3 protein. This table holds about 160,000 distinct CDR3 sequences, around 9.6% found once. Input material: blood, either unsorted or a sorted T cell fraction (not recorded which). The receptors here all came from a female donor with ankylosing spondylitis or in good health (not recorded which). Both conserved end residues are part of each CDR3. The order of the fields is clone size, V gene, D gene, J gene, CDR3 DNA, CDR3 protein. The D gene is left open where the match is weak. Clone size is given for some rows only: seen once, a few or many times, or a class if the clone is expanded.

NA,TRBV6-6,NA,TRBJ2-1,TGTGCCAGCAGTCTTGCGGGGTTAAATGAGCAGTTCTTC,CASSLAGLNEQFF
many,TRBV27,TRBD1,TRBJ1-2,TGTGCCAGCAGTTCGGGACAGAACTATGGCTACACCTTC,CASSSGQNYGYTF
NA,TRBV27,NA,TRBJ2-1,TGTGCCAGCAGTTCCGCGACAAGCTCCTACAATGAGCAGTTCTTC,CASSSATSSYNEQFF
NA,TRBV18,TRBD2,TRBJ2-1,TGTGCCAGCTCACCACGAGATAGCGGGAGGACCATCTCCTACAATGAGCAGTTCTTC,CASSPRDSGRTISYNEQFF
NA,TRBV4-3,NA,TRBJ1-5,TGCGCCAGCAGCCAAGATCGAGCAGGCAATCAGCCCCAGCATTTT,CASSQDRAGNQPQHF
NA,TRBV4-3,TRBD2,TRBJ2-4,TGCGCCAGCAGCCAAGATGCTAGCGGGAGAGGAAACATTCAGTACTTC,CASSQDASGRGNIQYF
NA,TRBV5-6,NA,TRBJ2-1,TGTGCCAGCAGCGCCCACAGCTCCTACAATGAGCAGTTCTTC,CASSAHSSYNEQFF
few,TRBV9,TRBD1,TRBJ2-7,TGTGCCAGCAGCGTTTCAGGGGGCCCCTCCTACGAGCAGTACTTC,CASSVSGGPSYEQYF
once,TRBV10-1,NA,TRBJ2-5,TGCGCCAGCAGTGAGTGGGCAGCTCAAGAGACCCAGTACTTC,CASSEWAAQETQYF
many,TRBV28,NA,TRBJ2-5,TGTGCCAGCAGTTTATTCTCTATAGGGGGTTTCGAGACCCAGTACTTC,CASSLFSIGGFETQYF
few,TRBV9,NA,TRBJ1-1,TGTGCCAGCAGCATCGTCTCCTCCGGGTTAGAGGGGATGAACACTGAAGCTTTCTTT,CASSIVSSGLEGMNTEAFF
NA,TRBV5-4,TRBD2,TRBJ2-3,TGTGCCAGCAGCTCACTGACTAGCGGGTTTAGCACAGATACGCAGTATTTT,CASSSLTSGFSTDTQYF
once,TRBV7-6,NA,TRBJ2-3,TGTGCCAGCAGCTTAGCACTAGGAGCTTACACAGATACGCAGTATTTT,CASSLALGAYTDTQYF
few,TRBV9,TRBD2,TRBJ2-1,TGTGCCAGCAGCGTAGATACCGGGAGGGACAATGAGCAGTTCTTC,CASSVDTGRDNEQFF
NA,TRBV6-5,TRBD1,TRBJ2-7,TGTGCCAGCAGTACTCAGGACAGGTCCTACGAGCAGTACTTC,CASSTQDRSYEQYF
many,TRBV6-4,TRBD2,TRBJ2-7,TGTGCCAGCGGCGGGACTAGCAGTTACGAGCAGTACTTC,CASGGTSSYEQYF
few,TRBV6-2/TRBV6-3,TRBD2,TRBJ2-3,TGTGCCAGCAGTTACCCGCGGGAGTTAACAGATACGCAGTATTTT,CASSYPRELTDTQYF
few,TRBV30,NA,TRBJ1-1,TGTGCCTGGAGTCGATCTATGAACACTGAAGCTTTCTTT,CAWSRSMNTEAFF
few,TRBV7-6,TRBD2,TRBJ2-2,TGTGCCAGCAGCCGGGAGGCCGGGGAGCTGTTTTTT,CASSREAGELFF
many,TRBV4-3,NA,TRBJ2-7,TGCGCCAGCAGCCAGAGAGCGGGTAAAATCGGCTACGAGCAGTACTTC,CASSQRAGKIGYEQYF
few,TRBV9,NA,TRBJ1-6,TGTGCCAGCAGCGGGGAGGGGTCACCCCTCCACTTT,CASSGEGSPLHF
NA,TRBV4-1,NA,TRBJ2-1,TGCGCCAGCAGCCAAGATTTGAGGACTCTGTCCTACAATGAGCAGTTCTTC,CASSQDLRTLSYNEQFF
few,TRBV11-3,NA,TRBJ2-3,TGTGCCAGCAGCTTAGCTAACACAGATACGCAGTATTTT,CASSLANTDTQYF
NA,TRBV9,NA,TRBJ2-1,TGTGCCAGCAGCGTATCGAGGGACCCGGGGGCCAATGAGCAGTTCTTC,CASSVSRDPGANEQFF
many,TRBV5-1,NA,TRBJ2-7,TGCGCCAGCATGGACGGCTCCTCCTACGAGCAGTACTTC,CASMDGSSYEQYF
many,TRBV27,NA,TRBJ2-1,TGTGCCAGCAGTAATGGCAATGAGCAGTTCTTC,CASSNGNEQFF
few,TRBV4-3,NA,TRBJ2-1,TGCGCCAGCAGCCAAGTCGCGAGAAACTCCTACAATGAGCAGTTCTTC,CASSQVARNSYNEQFF
few,TRBV7-9,NA,TRBJ1-1,TGTGCCAGCAGCTCCTTTGGAGCAGGGTCGGCTGAAGCTTTCTTT,CASSSFGAGSAEAFF
NA,TRBV7-2,NA,TRBJ2-7,TGTGCCAGCAGCTTAGCTGGGATTGATTCCGAGCAGTACTTC,CASSLAGIDSEQYF
few,TRBV7-9,TRBD2,TRBJ2-3,TGTGCCAGCAGGACTAGCAAATACTCAGATACGCAGTATTTT,CASRTSKYSDTQYF
NA,TRBV5-6,NA,TRBJ2-2,TGTGCCAGCAGCTTGCAGGGAGTTAACACCGGGGAGCTGTTTTTT,CASSLQGVNTGELFF
few,TRBV5-6,NA,TRBJ2-1,TGTGCCAGCAGCCCAGTGTTGACAGCCTACAATGAGCAGTTCTTC,CASSPVLTAYNEQFF
NA,TRBV29-1,TRBD1,TRBJ2-5,TGCAGCGCTACCGGGACAGGGGGTTTGGGAGGGACCCAGTACTTC,CSATGTGGLGGTQYF
few,TRBV6-2/TRBV6-3,NA,TRBJ2-1,TGTGCCAGCAGTTTATTATTGAGGCAGGGCGATGAGCAGTTCTTC,CASSLLLRQGDEQFF
few,TRBV20-1,TRBD2,TRBJ2-1,TGCAGTGCTAGTGTGGGGGGGATAGCGGGAGGCCCTGGGTCGGAGTACAATGAGCAGTTCTTC,CSASVGGIAGGPGSEYNEQFF
few,TRBV30,TRBD1,TRBJ2-5,TGTGCCTGCAGGGGGCGGGAGACCCAGTACTTC,CACRGRETQYF
many,TRBV29-1,NA,TRBJ2-7,TGCAGCGTTGGGACGGGAAGCTCCTACGAGCAGTACTTC,CSVGTGSSYEQYF
NA,TRBV24-1,NA,TRBJ2-1,TGTGCCACCAGTGATGGGAACAATGAGCAGTTCTTC,CATSDGNNEQFF
NA,TRBV2,NA,TRBJ1-5,TGTGCCAGCAGTGTGAAGGGGCGCGGGAGCAATCAGCCCCAGCATTTT,CASSVKGRGSNQPQHF
few,TRBV7-2,NA,TRBJ1-3,TGTGCCAGCAGCTTATCGCAGACTGGAAACACCATATATTTT,CASSLSQTGNTIYF
NA,TRBV12-3/TRBV12-4,TRBD2,TRBJ2-2,TGTGCCAGCAGCCACCGGCGGGAGGGCCAAAACGGGGAGCTGTTTTTT,CASSHRREGQNGELFF
few,TRBV4-3,NA,TRBJ2-2,TGCGCCAGCAGCCAAGATTCGGGGTCCACCGGGGAGCTGTTTTTT,CASSQDSGSTGELFF
NA,TRBV5-6,NA,TRBJ2-3,TGTGCCAGCAGCTTGTTGGGAGAAGGAGATACGCAGTATTTT,CASSLLGEGDTQYF